This T cell receptor (beta chain) was recorded in a study of TIL therapy for anti-PD-1-resistant metastatic lung cancer. Time point of the sample: pre-treatment sample, taken before nivolumab and TIL therapy. Pleural nodules or supraclavicular lymph nodes made up most of the excised metastases sampled. V was trimmed by 0 bases and J by 6 bases, leaving 8 bases between them. Germline V CDR1 and CDR2: GTSNPN, SVGIG (reference sequence). The CDR3 spans 12 residues. Turning to this clone: The same CDR3 can be traced to other DNA sequences in this sample.

This was the immunoSEQ v3 assay. Survey-level samples got approximately 2 million read pairs; deep-level samples got about 5-6.5 million. The method was immunoSEQ multiplex PCR; TCRdb's version includes in-frame clones alone and lacks a portion of them. Among about 50,000 clones listed, about two thirds were seen once. The chain employs TRBV30 and TRBJ1-1; D is undetermined. This sequence originates from a person aged 25-79 years with non-small cell lung cancer. The source was tumor tissue, collected at baseline. As DNA, the CDR3 is TGTGCCTGGAGTGTGCCACCGGCTGAAGCTTTCTTT. Translating it yields CAWSVPPAEAFF.